Below are 23 T cell receptor beta chains sequenced from a single sample in a study of HIV-infected children after antiretroviral therapy interruption. The TCR library was built from RNA with a 3' RACE protocol and unique molecular identifiers. MiXCR, run by TCRdb on the 3' RACE reads, gives a single entry per CDR3 protein. The table shows 40,000 to 50,000 distinct CDR3 sequences, with around 4.7% occurring only once. Specified treatment: PENTA 11 planned treatment interruption arm or continuous ART arm. This specimen consisted of CD45RA+ CD4+ T cells from PBMCs, pooled from several time points, obtained from a donor given antiretroviral therapy, either interrupted or continuous. Sample subset: naive CD4+ CD45RA+ CD45RO- T cells. Every receptor here comes from a pool of human donors with HIV.

This clonotype was seen ten or more times. The V and J genes are TRBV28 and TRBJ1-6, with 8 bases that match TRBD1. This CDR3 has 17 amino acids. Per germline, CDR1 MDHEN and CDR2 SYDVKM. Trimming took 4 bases from V and 8 from J; bases not matched to a gene: 13. In DNA form, the CDR3 reads TGTGCCAGCAGTTCCGGACAGGGAGGATTGTGGGATTCACCCCTCCACTTT. This translates into CASSSGQGGLWDSPLHF.

In its sample, this clonotype was seen many times. The chain couples TRBV3-1 to TRBJ1-1; D is possibly TRBD1 (5 bases). The germline V gene encodes CDR1 LGHDT and CDR2 YNNKEL (reference sequence). The CDR3 is made up of 17 amino acids. Trimming removed 4 bases at V and 3 bases at J, with 21 bases between. Here the CDR3 reads CASSPPAGLRVHTEAFF. CDR3 nucleotide sequence: TGTGCCAGCAGCCCCCCCGCAGGGTTGAGGGTCCACACTGAAGCTTTCTTT. Full variable domain (outside the CDR3, taken from reference TRBV3-1 and TRBJ1-1): DTAVSQTPKYLVTQMGNDKSIKCEQNLGHDTMYWYKQDSKKFLKIMFSYNNKELIINETVPNRFSPKSPDKAHLNLHINSLELGDSAVYFCASSPPAGLRVHTEAFFGQGTRLTVV.

This clonotype came up many times. The chain uses TRBV12-5 and TRBJ2-1; 9 bases fit TRBD2. Germline lookup yields CDR1 LGHNT and CDR2 FRNRAP. The V and J ends lost 0 bases and 4 bases, in that order; junction bases with no gene match: 13. The CDR3 sequence is 19 residues long. The CDR3 is CASGLVLGSGGFMYNEQFF. In DNA form, the CDR3 reads TGTGCTAGTGGTTTGGTACTTGGTAGCGGGGGCTTTATGTACAATGAGCAGTTCTTC.

This clonotype has ten or more counts. The CDR3 region is CASSYRVPDQPQHF. Written as DNA, the CDR3 is TGTGCCAGCAGTTACAGGGTTCCGGATCAGCCCCAGCATTTT. The rearrangement uses TRBV12-3 or TRBV12-4 and TRBJ1-5; maybe TRBD1 (6 bases). CDR3 length: 14 residues. The V end was cut by 4 bases, the J end by 5 bases, with 12 bases between.

In this sample, this clonotype turned up many times. The chain employs TRBV12-3 or TRBV12-4 and TRBJ2-5; weak D call: TRBD1 (6 bases). The CDR3 sequence is 14 residues long. The V and J ends lost 8 bases and 0 bases respectively, with 13 bases between them. CDR3 protein: CASGQQGYQETQYF. The CDR3 nucleotides are TGTGCCAGCGGTCAACAGGGATACCAAGAGACCCAGTACTTC.

This clonotype was seen more than once but under ten times. CDR3 sequence: CASSHKGESNEQFF. CDR3 in DNA: TGTGCCAGCAGCCACAAGGGGGAGTCGAATGAGCAGTTCTTC. This chain connects TRBV12-3 or TRBV12-4 to TRBJ2-1; a weak D match, TRBD1 (6 bases). The CDR3 covers 14 residues. V gave up 6 bases and J gave up 7 bases, with 16 bases separating them.

This clonotype was counted between two and nine times. The chain links TRBV20-1 to TRBJ1-4, with a weak D call TRBD1 (6 bases). Deletions cut 0 bases from V and 6 bases from J, with 14 bases between. Per the germline V gene, CDR1 is DFQATT and CDR2 is SNEGSKA (reference sequence). This CDR3 contains 15 residues. The CDR3 loop reads CSARDGGGSDEKLFF. Here the CDR3 DNA reads TGCAGTGCTAGAGATGGGGGGGGCTCAGATGAAAAACTGTTTTTT.

The CDR3 sequence: CASIPGPYEQYF. CDR3 coding DNA: TGTGCCAGCATCCCGGGACCCTACGAGCAGTACTTC. This chain connects TRBV5-5 to TRBJ2-7; D tentatively fits TRBD1 or TRBD2 (5 bases each). The germline gives CDR1 SGHKS, CDR2 YYEKEE (reference sequence). The CDR3 sequence is 12 residues long. The germline V and J ends were trimmed by 6 bases and 2 bases, with 9 bases remaining between them. Full variable domain (outside the CDR3, taken from reference TRBV5-5 and TRBJ2-7): DAGVTQSPTHLIKTRGQQVTLRCSPISGHKSVSWYQQVLGQGPQFIFQYYEKEERGRGNFPDRFSARQFPNYSSELNVNALLLGDSALYLCASIPGPYEQYFGPGTRLTVT.

This clonotype was counted many times. The gene calls are TRBV28 and TRBJ1-1; perhaps TRBD1 as D (5 bases). Germline V gene sequence: CDR1 MDHEN, CDR2 SYDVKM. V lost 4 bases and J 0 bases, leaving 9 bases between the germline ends. This CDR3 is built from 14 residues. This chain's CDR3 is CASSSGTVNTEAFF. Written as DNA, the CDR3 is TGTGCCAGCAGTTCTGGGACGGTGAACACTGAAGCTTTCTTT.

This clonotype was counted many times. V gene TRBV5-1 combines with J gene TRBJ2-3; the D gene is possibly TRBD2 (6 bases). The CDR3 loop spans 14 amino acids. Trimming shortened V by 1 base and J by 8 bases, and 14 bases separated the two germline ends. Germline V CDR1 and CDR2: SGHRS, YFSETQ. CDR3 amino acids: CASSLTRLEVTQYF. The CDR3 DNA sequence: TGCGCCAGCAGCTTGACCCGACTAGAAGTTACGCAGTATTTT.

This clonotype was recorded at least ten times. J is TRBJ2-7 and V is TRBV5-4; TRBD2 agrees at 8 bases. From germline, CDR1 is SGHNT and CDR2 YYREEE (reference sequence). CDR3 size: 15 residues. The ends lost 0 bases at V and 2 bases at J; junction bases unmatched: 4. CDR3 bases: TGTGCCAGCAGCTTGGTCCCTAGCGGGCCCTACGAGCAGTACTTC. Encoded protein: CASSLVPSGPYEQYF. The entire variable domain, with the rest obtained from reference TRBV5-4 and TRBJ2-7, is as follows: ETGVTQSPTHLIKTRGQQVTLRCSSQSGHNTVSWYQQALGQGPQFIFQYYREEENGRGNFPPRFSGLQFPNYSSELNVNALELDDSALYLCASSLVPSGPYEQYFGPGTRLTVT.

This clonotype was observed a few times. The gene calls are TRBV20-1 and TRBJ1-1; D gene uncertain. This CDR3 is 13 amino acids long. The V end was cut by 4 bases, the J end by 2 bases, with 11 bases between. Germline V gene lookup returns CDR1 DFQATT and CDR2 SNEGSKA (reference sequence). The CDR3: CSAKESSNTEAFF. The CDR3 bases are TGCAGTGCTAAAGAATCTTCCAACACTGAAGCTTTCTTT.

This clonotype was seen repeatedly, ten times or more. The gene calls are TRBV19 and TRBJ2-1, with TRBD1 identical over 9 bases. V trimming: 6 bases; J trimming: 7 bases; junction bases outside the gene matches: 10. Germline CDR1 reads LNHDA; CDR2 reads SQIVND (reference sequence). The CDR3 spans 15 residues. The CDR3 loop is CASRPTGGTVNEQFF. CDR3 sequence (DNA): TGTGCCAGTAGGCCAACAGGGGGCACGGTAAATGAGCAGTTCTTC.

This clonotype was counted ten times or more. The chain uses TRBV5-4 and TRBJ2-5, with 8 bases that match TRBD2. The CDR3 contains 15 residues. Germline lookup yields CDR1 SGHNT and CDR2 YYREEE (reference sequence). V lost 0 bases, J lost 2 bases, and 3 bases stayed unmatched. This CDR3 reads CASSLGGGIQETQYF. In DNA, the CDR3 is TGTGCCAGCAGCTTGGGCGGGGGGATACAAGAGACCCAGTACTTC.

The chain links TRBV6-1 to TRBJ1-1, with 9 bases aligning to TRBD1. V was pared by 8 bases and J by 6 bases, with 16 bases of the junction left unmatched. The CDR3 spans 16 residues. CDR1 and CDR2 from the germline V gene are MNHNS and SASEGT. The CDR3 reads CASGPQGAGWGAEAFF. CDR3 in DNA: TGTGCCAGCGGACCACAGGGGGCGGGGTGGGGAGCTGAAGCTTTCTTT.

This clonotype was seen at least ten times. This rearrangement joins TRBV2 to TRBJ1-2; D is unclear. Trimming shortened V by 2 bases and J by 1 base, and 2 bases separated the two germline ends. This CDR3 has 12 residues. CDR1 is SNHLY and CDR2 is FYNNEI in the germline V gene. As DNA, the CDR3 is TGTGCCAGCAGTGAACGTAACTATGGCTACACCTTC. As protein: CASSERNYGYTF.

The rearrangement links TRBV6-5 to TRBJ2-7; D ambiguous. This CDR3 spans 17 amino acids. V lost 1 base, J lost 0 bases, and 16 bases lay in between. CDR1 MNHEY and CDR2 SVGAGI come from the germline V gene. The CDR3 sequence is CASSYYSTVGSSYEQYF. CDR3 sequence (DNA): TGTGCCAGCAGTTACTATTCTACGGTTGGAAGCTCCTACGAGCAGTACTTC.

Many counts were recorded for this clonotype. This chain joins TRBV2 and TRBJ1-4, with a possible D match to TRBD1 (5 bases). In germline, CDR1 is SNHLY, CDR2 FYNNEI. V lost 5 bases to trimming and J lost 3 bases, with 13 bases between them. The CDR3 consists of 15 residues. In nucleotides, the CDR3 is TGTGCCAGCAGTCCCCAGGGTCTGGCTAATGAAAAACTGTTTTTT. It yields the protein CASSPQGLANEKLFF. Variable domain in full (rest from reference TRBV2 and TRBJ1-4): EPEVTQTPSHQVTQMGQEVILRCVPISNHLYFYWYRQILGQKVEFLVSFYNNEISEKSEIFDDQFSVERPDGSNFTLKIRSTKLEDSAMYFCASSPQGLANEKLFFGSGTQLSVL.

This clonotype was picked up a small number of times. CDR3 residues: CASSLVQPTGELFF. The CDR3 nucleotides are TGTGCCAGCAGTTTGGTACAGCCCACCGGGGAGCTGTTTTTT. V gene TRBV6-5 combines with J gene TRBJ2-2; D unclear. V shed 4 bases and J shed 4 bases, with 10 bases lying between them. The CDR3 covers 14 residues. Looked up from germline, CDR1 is MNHEY and CDR2 is SVGAGI.

This clonotype was detected ten times or more. The chain joins TRBV5-5 to TRBJ1-6; a possible D gene is TRBD1 (6 bases). Trimming cost V 3 bases and J 6 bases, with 13 bases left between them. CDR3 length: 15 amino acids. Germline CDR1 reads SGHKS; CDR2 reads YYEKEE (reference sequence). The DNA of the CDR3 is TGTGCCAGCAGCTCCGGGACACGGACTAATTCACCCCTCCACTTT. This translates into CASSSGTRTNSPLHF. The full variable domain, its missing parts supplied by reference TRBV5-5 and TRBJ1-6, is DAGVTQSPTHLIKTRGQQVTLRCSPISGHKSVSWYQQVLGQGPQFIFQYYEKEERGRGNFPDRFSARQFPNYSSELNVNALLLGDSALYLCASSSGTRTNSPLHFGNGTRLTVT.

V usage is TRBV7-2 and J usage is TRBJ1-3, with TRBD1 as a possible D gene (6 bases). Trimming left V 1 base short and J 4 bases short, with 17 bases between. The germline V gene has CDR1 SGHTA and CDR2 FQGNSA. The CDR3 totals 17 residues. CDR3: CASSLVAQGLPGNTIYF. The CDR3 DNA follows: TGTGCCAGCAGCTTAGTAGCGCAGGGGCTTCCCGGAAACACCATATATTTT. Full variable domain (outside the CDR3, taken from reference TRBV7-2 and TRBJ1-3): GAGVSQSPSNKVTEKGKDVELRCDPISGHTALYWYRQSLGQGLEFLIYFQGNSAPDKSGLPSDRFSAERTGGSVSTLTIQRTQQEDSAVYLCASSLVAQGLPGNTIYFGEGSWLTVV.

There are many counts of this clonotype. The V and J genes are TRBV9 and TRBJ2-1; D is possibly TRBD1 (6 bases). Trimming removed 0 bases from V and 7 bases from J, with 14 bases in between. The CDR3 has 15 residues. Germline CDR1 SGDLS, CDR2 YYNGEE. The CDR3 DNA reads as TGTGCCAGCAGCGTAGATGGGAGAAGGGGGAATGAGCAGTTCTTC. Translation: CASSVDGRRGNEQFF.

This clonotype was observed at least ten times. The V call is TRBV6-1, the J call TRBJ1-1, with D perhaps TRBD1 (5 bases). This CDR3 has 15 residues. The V end lost 2 bases, the J end lost 5 bases, and 15 bases lay between the germline ends. Germline loops: CDR1 MNHNS, CDR2 SASEGT. CDR3 in amino acids: CASSEPAGKGTEAFF. The CDR3, as DNA: TGTGCCAGCAGTGAACCGGCAGGGAAGGGGACTGAAGCTTTCTTT.